This T cell receptor beta chain emerged from a study of T cell responses to AZD1222 COVID-19 vaccine listed by TCRdb under 2021. For the wider study: A total of about 240 trial participants underwent TCR sequencing, of whom 200 to 220 received two doses of AZD1222 and 26 received two doses of the MenACWY control vaccine. Trial participants were enrolled into age subgroups of 18-55, 56-69 and 70-plus years, which contained about 150, 28 and 57 TCR-sequenced participants, respectively.

The CDR3 regions of human TCRbeta chains were analyzed by immunosequencing. The authors' pipeline ran thus. Repertoire TCRs were checked for matches against a reference library of SARS-CoV-2-specific TCRs that had been generated using the MIRA antigen-specificity platform. Breadth was defined as the fraction of unique TCRs that were SARS-CoV-2-associated. Depth was defined as the fraction of total T cells that were SARS-CoV-2-associated. Using the MIRA data, each spike-specific TCR was assigned both to the spike region to which the TCR was reactive and to a CD4 or CD8 class. Log10-transformed breadth and depth values were compared by one-way ANOVA with Sidak's multiple comparisons tests. What TCRdb holds here is the immuneACCESS table cut down to in-frame rearrangements. Part of the clones is not present; checked against another copy, under half of the missing clones reflect an unresolved V gene, and the others are unexplained. The DNA gave D and trimming, while V, J and clone size come from that table. Counted in this sample were fewer than 200,000 clones; roughly 92% of them appeared once. In total, the top ten clones hold less than 4% of the sample.

V sheds 6 bases and J sheds 6 bases, leaving 9 bases between their ends. Taken from cysteine to phenylalanine, the CDR3 has 12 residues. Just CDR3 DNA is preserved here, 36 bases in frame from base 1. The research as a whole found: Nearly half of unique spike-specific TCRs reportedly recognized epitopes outside regions mutated in the B.1.351 and B.1.1.7 variants. Most participants were white British and females outnumbered males, and the authors suggested that clonal diversity may have been underestimated. After two AZD1222 doses, both the breadth and the depth of spike-specific TCRs were significantly higher than at day 0 and than in MenACWY recipients. Because no day 14 peak-response samples were available, repertoires were characterized only after the peak T cell response. CD4 TCRs associated with the vaccine covered the entire spike protein, and the dominant responses were in regions 160-218 and 743-854. The 56-69-year group was small, and its depth increase did not reach significance, likely because of low power. Conclusions about previously exposed vaccinees are limited, since just 5 to 7 AZD1222 recipients were seropositive for SARS-CoV-2 at baseline.

Sample time point, as interpreted from the label and publication: about 28 days (+/-7) after the second vaccine dose. What this sample's treatment or condition label stands for: meningococcal conjugate vaccine given as trial control. Vaccinee samples were obtained from the UK trials COV001 and COV002, which included a single-blind randomized controlled phase 2/3 trial of AZD1222 (ChAdOx1 nCoV-19) in healthy adults. For TCRbeta chain sequencing, PBMC samples from trial participants were taken at day 0 and at day 28 after the second dose. Concerning this clone: This clone's antigen is unknown. One base away there is no much larger clone; base qualities are not given.

This sample comprised peripheral blood, obtained 28 days after the second dose of the MenACWY control vaccine. The sequence derives from an adult who received the MenACWY meningococcal vaccine as a control. The rearrangement combines TRBV12-3 or TRBV12-4 with TRBJ1-5, with the D gene uncertain. For the CDR3, the sequence is CASSSVGQPQHF. The sequenced DNA is TGTGCCAGCAGCTCCGTCGGTCAGCCCCAGCATTTT.